The rows below give T cell receptor beta chains drawn from one sample of a study of OX40 agonist ivuxolimab in advanced cancers. Clones were read by immunoSEQ multiplex PCR, and TCRdb kept only the in-frame ones, dropping some. The sample contains 66,000 or so clones, less than 85% of which appear only once. The sequences come from CD4+ or CD8+ T cells sorted from blood, collected in a trial of the OX40 agonist ivuxolimab. These receptors all stem from an adult with an advanced solid tumor such as melanoma, head and neck, liver or kidney cancer. Each CDR3 is given with its conserved first and last residue. The order of the fields is CDR3 DNA, CDR3 protein, clone size, V gene, D gene, J gene. The D gene is left open where the match is weak. The listing skips clone size in some rows; elsewhere it reads once, few, many or a size class.

TGCGCCAGCAGTCCAAATCAGGGGGCGAACACCGGGGAGCTGTTTTTT,CASSPNQGANTGELFF,NA,TRBV10-1,TRBD1,TRBJ2-2
TGTGCCAGCAGCTCCACCCTTAGAACAGGGGGCGCTTCTGGGGCCAACGTCCTGACTTTC,CASSSTLRTGGASGANVLTF,NA,TRBV7-8,TRBD1,TRBJ2-6
TGCGCCAGCAGCTTGGGCGGCAGCTCCTACGAGCAGTACTTC,CASSLGGSSYEQYF,NA,TRBV5-1,NA,TRBJ2-7
TGTGCCAGCACCCCTCCGTCCGAGACCCAGTACTTC,CASTPPSETQYF,NA,TRBV5-8,NA,TRBJ2-5
TGTGCCAGCAGCTTTCGGGGCGCGAGCGATGGCTACACCTTC,CASSFRGASDGYTF,NA,TRBV5-6,NA,TRBJ1-2
TGTGCCAGCAGTTCGGGACGGTTGGGTCAGCCCCAGCATTTT,CASSSGRLGQPQHF,NA,TRBV27,NA,TRBJ1-5
TGTGCCAGCAGCGATACAGGGGGAAACTATGGCTACACCTTC,CASSDTGGNYGYTF,few,TRBV9,TRBD1,TRBJ1-2
TGTGCCAGCAGTGGGGGCTCGAATCAGCCCCAGCATTTT,CASSGGSNQPQHF,NA,TRBV6-6,NA,TRBJ1-5
TGTGCCAGCAACGCAGGGGCTGGAAACACCATATATTTT,CASNAGAGNTIYF,NA,TRBV6-1,NA,TRBJ1-3
TGTGCCAGCGGGAACAGGGAGGTGTATTTT,CASGNREVYF,NA,TRBV7-9,NA,TRBJ1-3
TGTGCCAGCAAAACAGGGGGGTTGGGGAACAATGAGCAGTTCTTC,CASKTGGLGNNEQFF,few,TRBV2,TRBD1,TRBJ2-1
TGTGCAAGTCGCGCTCCCTCCTACGAGCAGTACTTC,CASRAPSYEQYF,once,TRBV12-2,NA,TRBJ2-7
TGTGCCATCAGTGAGGGCGGCGAGCCCGGGGAGCTGTTTTTT,CAISEGGEPGELFF,NA,TRBV10-3,NA,TRBJ2-2
TGTGCCAGCAGCGTAGGAGAAAGATCCGGGGAGCTGTTTTTT,CASSVGERSGELFF,NA,TRBV9,NA,TRBJ2-2
TGTGCCACCCGGTGGGGAGCGGGCTACACCTTC,CATRWGAGYTF,once,TRBV6-1,NA,TRBJ1-2
TGCGCCAGCAGCTTGCAAAGGGATGCCGAGCAGTACTTC,CASSLQRDAEQYF,NA,TRBV5-1,NA,TRBJ2-7
TGTGCCAGTAGTGGTCTAGCGGGAAGGGGCACAGATACGCAGTATTTT,CASSGLAGRGTDTQYF,once,TRBV19,TRBD2,TRBJ2-3
TGCGCCAGCAGTCCGTGGGGGAACTCCTACAATGAGCAGTTCTTC,CASSPWGNSYNEQFF,NA,TRBV5-1,NA,TRBJ2-1
TGCAGCGTTGGAACCACTGCAAACCCAGATACGCAGTATTTT,CSVGTTANPDTQYF,NA,TRBV29-1,NA,TRBJ2-3
TGTGCCTGGAGTGGGGGAGGGGGGGGAACGAACACTGAAGCTTTCTTT,CAWSGGGGGTNTEAFF,NA,TRBV30,NA,TRBJ1-1
TGTGCCAGCAGCAAGACCGGGACAGGCGGGGAGCAGTACTTC,CASSKTGTGGEQYF,NA,TRBV5-4,TRBD1,TRBJ2-7
TGTGCCAGCAGGGTACCCCCCAGCGTAACAGATACGCAGTATTTT,CASRVPPSVTDTQYF,NA,TRBV6-4,NA,TRBJ2-3
TGTGCCAGCTGTCAGAGGGGAGCTGGCGAGCAGTACTTC,CASCQRGAGEQYF,NA,TRBV6-5,NA,TRBJ2-7
TGCGCCAGCAGCTTGGAGTCAGGGTCGAATGAGCAGTTCTTC,CASSLESGSNEQFF,NA,TRBV5-1,NA,TRBJ2-1
TGCGCCAGCAGCTTGGACAGTCGCTACGAGCAGTACTTC,CASSLDSRYEQYF,medium-sized,TRBV5-1,NA,TRBJ2-7
TGCGCCAGCAGCCAATCCGACAGGGTGTCGTTCGAGCAGTACTTC,CASSQSDRVSFEQYF,NA,TRBV4-1,TRBD1,TRBJ2-7
TGTGCCAGCCATCCTAGCGGTGAGCAGTTCTTC,CASHPSGEQFF,few,TRBV6-1,TRBD2,TRBJ2-1
TGTGCCTTTCGGACAGCCCTCACTGAAGCTTTCTTT,CAFRTALTEAFF,NA,TRBV30,NA,TRBJ1-1
TGTGCCAGCAGCCGGGGGACTGCCTCTGGAAACACCATATATTTT,CASSRGTASGNTIYF,NA,TRBV7-6,NA,TRBJ1-3
TGCGCCAGCAGTCGTCGAGGGGCCCTGAACACTGAAGCTTTCTTT,CASSRRGALNTEAFF,NA,TRBV23-1,NA,TRBJ1-1
TGTGCCAGCAGCTCCCGGGACAGGGGGAACACCGGGGAGCTGTTTTTT,CASSSRDRGNTGELFF,NA,TRBV7-9,TRBD1,TRBJ2-2
TGTGCCAGCAGCCAAGAGGGGGGCCCTTACAATGAGCAGTTCTTC,CASSQEGGPYNEQFF,NA,TRBV7-9,NA,TRBJ2-1
TGTGCCAGCAGCCCAGACAGTGCTCAGCCCCAGCATTTT,CASSPDSAQPQHF,NA,TRBV7-9,NA,TRBJ1-5
TGCGCCAGCTCACACGGTGGCTCAAATGAAAAACTGTTTTTT,CASSHGGSNEKLFF,NA,TRBV5-1,NA,TRBJ1-4
TGTGCCAGCAATCAACCGGACAGGGCCCACGAGCAGTACTTC,CASNQPDRAHEQYF,NA,TRBV2,TRBD1,TRBJ2-7
TGTGCCTGGAGCTTACGGGATGAGCAGTTCTTC,CAWSLRDEQFF,NA,TRBV30,NA,TRBJ2-1
TGTGCCAGCAGCTCGGGACGGGCGGGGGAGACAGATACGCAGTATTTT,CASSSGRAGETDTQYF,NA,TRBV7-9,TRBD2,TRBJ2-3
TGCAGCGCCCCGGCTTCTGGGGCCAACGTCCTGACTTTC,CSAPASGANVLTF,few,TRBV29-1,NA,TRBJ2-6
TGTGCCAGCAGTGAGGGGGGCAGGAAACAAGAGACCCAGTACTTC,CASSEGGRKQETQYF,NA,TRBV4-2,NA,TRBJ2-5
TGTGCCAGCAGCTTAACGTTGGACAGAAAAGAGACCCAGTACTTC,CASSLTLDRKETQYF,once,TRBV7-3,NA,TRBJ2-5
TGTGCCAGCACTCAGACTGGAGGTTCGAAAAACATTCAGTACTTC,CASTQTGGSKNIQYF,once,TRBV28,NA,TRBJ2-4
TGTGCCTGGAGTGTGGGGACAAGGAATCAGCCCCAGCATTTT,CAWSVGTRNQPQHF,few,TRBV30,NA,TRBJ1-5
TGTGCCAGTAGTGACCTAGCGGGAGGGTTGGGCAATGAGCAGTTCTTC,CASSDLAGGLGNEQFF,NA,TRBV19,TRBD2,TRBJ2-1
TGTGCCAGCAGTGAAACTCAGGGGATCACCCCGCAGTATTTT,CASSETQGITPQYF,NA,TRBV6-1,NA,TRBJ2-3
TGTGCCAGCAGCTTGCGAGGAAGGGGAACTTGGGAAAAACTGTTTTTT,CASSLRGRGTWEKLFF,NA,TRBV5-6,NA,TRBJ1-4
TGTGCCAGCAGCTGGGGATTCTCCTATAATTCACCCCTCCACTTT,CASSWGFSYNSPLHF,NA,TRBV25-1,NA,TRBJ1-6
TGTGCCAGCAGCAAAGGAAGGGCAGGGGGTTGTCTCGGGGAGCTGTTTTTT,CASSKGRAGGCLGELFF,NA,TRBV21-1,NA,TRBJ2-2
TGTGCCAGCAGCTTAGGCCTCGCAACTAATGAAAAACTGTTTTTT,CASSLGLATNEKLFF,NA,TRBV7-3,NA,TRBJ1-4
TGTGCCAGCAGCCCGACGACTAGCGGGGGGGCCGGGGAGCAGTTCTTC,CASSPTTSGGAGEQFF,NA,TRBV9,TRBD2,TRBJ2-1
TGTGCCATCACTGAGACAAAAAGGGGAGAAAAACTGTTTTTT,CAITETKRGEKLFF,NA,TRBV10-3,NA,TRBJ1-4
TGTGCCAGCACAGGGACAGCTAATCAGCCCCAGCATTTT,CASTGTANQPQHF,NA,TRBV2,TRBD1,TRBJ1-5
TGTGCCAGCAGCTTGAGCGGGGTTTACAATGAGCAGTTCTTC,CASSLSGVYNEQFF,NA,TRBV5-5,TRBD2,TRBJ2-1
TGTGCCAGCAGTAACGTCGCCGGGGAGCTGTTTTTT,CASSNVAGELFF,few,TRBV6-5,NA,TRBJ2-2
TGTGCCAGCAGCCCGGGACAGAACTCCTACGAGCAGTACTTC,CASSPGQNSYEQYF,NA,TRBV7-7,TRBD1,TRBJ2-7